What follows is one T cell receptor (beta chain) and its context. The data stem from a study of blood T cell repertoires in COVID-19. Overall study: Sites in the United States, Italy and Spain provided acute and convalescent COVID-19 samples.

The repertoire was sequenced with immunoSEQ multiplex PCR; TCRdb's copy has only in-frame clones and lacks some. The sample shows approximately 270,000 clones, approximately 85% of them seen only once. The receptor's source is a woman aged 70-85 years with acute or convalescent COVID-19. Sequenced material: peripheral blood.

CDR3 in DNA: TGTGCCAGCAGTGGGGACAGGGGTAAGCATTTT. Translated, it gives CASSGDRGKHF. This chain joins TRBV2 and TRBJ1-5; 10 nucleotides match TRBD1. The V gene's germline CDR1 is SNHLY and CDR2 FYNNEI. CDR3 length: 11 residues. Trimming removed 4 bases from V and 14 bases from J; junction bases left unmatched: 2.